A single sample gave rise to the 13 T cell receptor beta chains below, sequenced in a study of hypomethylating agent response in myelodysplastic syndrome. Assay: immunoSEQ multiplex PCR; the TCRdb copy retains only in-frame clones and omits some. The repertoire holds some 6,000 clones, with over 65% as singletons. This sample comprised bone marrow, obtained before or after starting hypomethylating agent treatment for myelodysplastic syndrome (not recorded which). The receptors were gathered from a human donor with myelodysplastic syndrome.

CDR3 amino acids: CASSPGMVREAQETQYF. CDR3 in DNA: TGCGCCAGCAGCCCTGGGATGGTGAGGGAGGCCCAAGAGACCCAGTACTTC. V is TRBV4-1 and J is TRBJ2-5, with a possible D match to TRBD2 (6 bases). The V gene's germline CDR1 is MGHRA and CDR2 YSYEKL. V dropped 4 bases and J dropped 1 base, with 19 bases sitting between them. The CDR3 has 17 amino acids.

The CDR3 sequence is CASSLRAGPYEQYF. The CDR3 DNA reads as TGTGCCAGCAGCCTCCGGGCAGGCCCCTACGAGCAGTACTTC. The genes are TRBV7-2 and TRBJ2-7; no clear D. The germline CDR1 and CDR2 sequences are SGHTA and FQGNSA. The V end lost 5 bases, the J end lost 2 bases, and 13 bases lay between the germline ends. The CDR3 loop spans 14 amino acids.

The V call is TRBV18, the J call TRBJ1-5, with a weak D call TRBD1 (5 bases). CDR3 length equals 15 residues. V was clipped by 3 bases and J by 5 bases, with 14 bases between them. Germline V gives CDR1 KGHSH, CDR2 LQKENI. The CDR3 reads CASSPNAGFDQPQHF. DNA of the CDR3: TGTGCCAGCTCACCGAACGCAGGGTTCGATCAGCCCCAGCATTTT.

The chain recombines TRBV9 with TRBJ1-5; no firm D call. In germline, CDR1 is SGDLS, CDR2 YYNGEE. Trimming pared 0 bases from V and 6 bases from J, leaving 13 bases between. This CDR3 spans 15 amino acids. CDR3 DNA sequence: TGTGCCAGCAGCGTAGATGGAGGAGGAGGTCAGCCCCAGCATTTT. Translating it yields CASSVDGGGGQPQHF.

This clone was seen more than once but under ten times. The chain couples TRBV6-4 to TRBJ2-3; TRBD1 might be the D (6 bases). The germline gives CDR1 MRHNA, CDR2 SNTAGT. The CDR3 length is 15 residues. The V and J ends lost 8 bases and 6 bases respectively, with 21 bases between them. The DNA of the CDR3 is TGTGCCAGCGCCACAGGGCCCCAAGCGGCGGATACGCAGTATTTT. The encoded protein is CASATGPQAADTQYF.

The chain combines TRBV7-2 with TRBJ1-1, with D uncertain. This CDR3 region has 11 residues. Per the germline V gene, CDR1 is SGHTA and CDR2 is FQGNSA. V shed 7 bases and J shed 13 bases, with 16 bases lying between them. CDR3 DNA: TGTGCCAGCACCAACCGCGCCCCGGATTTCTTT. It specifies CASTNRAPDFF.

The chain joins TRBV6-5 to TRBJ2-7; D may correspond to TRBD1 or TRBD2 (6 bases each). The CDR3 runs 13 residues. The V end was cut by 2 bases, the J end by 12 bases, with 17 bases between. Germline CDR1 reads MNHEY; CDR2 reads SVGAGI. CDR3 nucleotide sequence: TGTGCCAGCAGTTACGGGATTGGGGGGCCCCCGTACTTC. Its translation is CASSYGIGGPPYF.

This sequence joins TRBV27 and TRBJ2-1; 10 bases fit TRBD1. Per germline, CDR1 MNHEY and CDR2 SMNVEV (reference sequence). This CDR3 region has 15 residues. The V gene end was trimmed by 4 bases and the J gene end by 6 bases; junction bases not matched to a gene: 6. The CDR3 loop reads CASSSRDRGSNEQFF. CDR3 nucleotide sequence: TGTGCCAGCAGTTCGCGGGACAGGGGAAGCAATGAGCAGTTCTTC.

The genes are TRBV5-4 and TRBJ1-2; D is unclear. The ends were cut back, 1 base at V and 2 bases at J, with 3 bases in the middle. The CDR3 runs 12 residues. Per germline, CDR1 SGHNT and CDR2 YYREEE (reference sequence). The CDR3 loop is CASSLSNYGYTF. The CDR3 nucleotides read TGTGCCAGCAGCTTGTCCAACTATGGCTACACCTTC.

This clone was counted a single time. The chain has TRBV15 and TRBJ1-4, with TRBD1 identical over 7 bases. In germline, CDR1 is LNHNV, CDR2 YYDKDF (reference sequence). J was trimmed by 8 bases and V by 0 bases; bases with no gene match: 9. The CDR3 has 16 amino acids. The CDR3 here is CATSRDNKGALEKLFF. In DNA form, the CDR3 reads TGTGCCACCAGCAGAGATAACAAGGGGGCGTTAGAAAAACTGTTTTTT. The whole variable domain, remainder taken from reference TRBV15 and TRBJ1-4, is DAMVIQNPRYQVTQFGKPVTLSCSQTLNHNVMYWYQQKSSQAPKLLFHYYDKDFNNEADTPDNFQSRRPNTSFCFLDIRSPGLGDTAMYLCATSRDNKGALEKLFFGSGTQLSVL.

This chain connects TRBV5-6 to TRBJ2-5; D ambiguous. The CDR3 extends over 16 amino acids. V was cut by 0 bases and J by 2 bases, with 14 bases left in between. Germline lookup yields CDR1 SGHDT and CDR2 YYEEEE. The CDR3 sequence: CASSLARTEIQETQYF. CDR3 sequence (DNA): TGTGCCAGCAGCTTGGCTCGCACAGAAATACAAGAGACCCAGTACTTC.

This clone was seen just once. The chain uses TRBV6-6 and TRBJ2-1, with 10 bases aligning to TRBD2. CDR3 length: 15 residues. J gave up 5 bases and V 6 bases, and 7 bases lay outside the gene matches. Germline CDR1 reads MNHNY; CDR2 reads SVGAGI (reference sequence). The CDR3 spells CASRLQLAGNNEQFF. The CDR3 DNA reads TGTGCCAGCAGGCTCCAACTAGCGGGGAACAATGAGCAGTTCTTC.

The chain is built from TRBV19 and TRBJ1-5; TRBD1 is a possible D gene (6 bases). From germline, CDR1 is LNHDA and CDR2 SQIVND (reference sequence). Trimming cost V 6 bases and J 5 bases, with 14 bases left between them. The CDR3 spans 14 residues. The CDR3 reads CASRRLKGDQPQHF. CDR3 in DNA: TGTGCCAGTAGGCGCCTAAAGGGGGATCAGCCCCAGCATTTT.